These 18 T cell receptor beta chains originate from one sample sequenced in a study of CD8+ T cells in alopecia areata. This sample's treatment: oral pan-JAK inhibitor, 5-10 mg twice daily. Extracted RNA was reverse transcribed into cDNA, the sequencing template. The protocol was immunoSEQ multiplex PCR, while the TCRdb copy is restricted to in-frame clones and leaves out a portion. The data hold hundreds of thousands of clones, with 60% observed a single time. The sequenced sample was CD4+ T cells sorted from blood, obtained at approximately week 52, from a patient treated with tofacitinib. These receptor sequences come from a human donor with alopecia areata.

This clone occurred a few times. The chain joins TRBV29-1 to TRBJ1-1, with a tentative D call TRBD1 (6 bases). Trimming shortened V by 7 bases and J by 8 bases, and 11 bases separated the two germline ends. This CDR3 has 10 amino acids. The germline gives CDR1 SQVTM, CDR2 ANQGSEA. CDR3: CSGRQDEAFF. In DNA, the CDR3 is TGCAGCGGCCGACAGGACGAAGCTTTCTTT.

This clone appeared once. In nucleotides, the CDR3 is TGCAGCGTTGAAGTCACAGGGGTAGGAGGCTACACCTTC. It encodes CSVEVTGVGGYTF. The chain is built from TRBV29-1 and TRBJ1-2; 7 bases line up with TRBD1. CDR3 length: 13 amino acids. The trim removed 1 base at V and 8 bases at J, leaving 7 bases unmatched. CDR1 SQVTM and CDR2 ANQGSEA come from the germline V gene.

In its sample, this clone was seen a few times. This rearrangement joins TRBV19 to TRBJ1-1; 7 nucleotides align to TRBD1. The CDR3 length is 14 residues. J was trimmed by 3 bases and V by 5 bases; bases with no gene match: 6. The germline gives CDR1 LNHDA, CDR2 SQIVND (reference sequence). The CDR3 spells CASSVSGGDTEAFF. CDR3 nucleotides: TGTGCCAGTAGTGTCTCAGGGGGGGACACTGAAGCTTTCTTT.

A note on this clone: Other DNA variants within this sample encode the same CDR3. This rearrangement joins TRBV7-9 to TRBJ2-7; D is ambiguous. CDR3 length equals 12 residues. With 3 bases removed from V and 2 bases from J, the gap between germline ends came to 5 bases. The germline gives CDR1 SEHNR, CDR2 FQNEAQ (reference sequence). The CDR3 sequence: CASSFVTYEQYF. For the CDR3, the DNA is TGTGCCAGCAGCTTCGTTACCTACGAGCAGTACTTC. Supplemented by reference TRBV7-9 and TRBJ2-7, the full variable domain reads DTGVSQNPRHKITKRGQNVTFRCDPISEHNRLYWYRQTLGQGPEFLTYFQNEAQLEKSRLLSDRFSAERPKGSFSTLEIQRTEQGDSAMYLCASSFVTYEQYFGPGTRLTVT.

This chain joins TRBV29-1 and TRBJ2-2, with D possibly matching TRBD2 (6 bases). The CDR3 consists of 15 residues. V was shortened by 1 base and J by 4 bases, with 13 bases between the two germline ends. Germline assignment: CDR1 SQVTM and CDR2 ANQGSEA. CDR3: CSVEVPGRRTGELFF. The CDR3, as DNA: TGCAGCGTTGAAGTTCCCGGGAGACGCACCGGGGAGCTGTTTTTT.

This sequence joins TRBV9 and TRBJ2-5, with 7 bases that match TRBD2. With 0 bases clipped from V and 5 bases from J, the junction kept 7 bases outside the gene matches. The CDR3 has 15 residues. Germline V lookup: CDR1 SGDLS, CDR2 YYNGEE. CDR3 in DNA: TGTGCCAGCAGCGTAGAGGGAGGGCCTAGGGAGACCCAGTACTTC. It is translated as CASSVEGGPRETQYF.

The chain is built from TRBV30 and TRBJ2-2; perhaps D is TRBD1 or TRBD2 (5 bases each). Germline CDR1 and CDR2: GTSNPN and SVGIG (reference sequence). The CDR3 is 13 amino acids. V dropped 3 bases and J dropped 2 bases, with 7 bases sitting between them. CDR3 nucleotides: TGTGCCTGGAGGGGGGAAAACACCGGGGAGCTGTTTTTT. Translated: CAWRGENTGELFF. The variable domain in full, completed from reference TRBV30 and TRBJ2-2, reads SQTIHQWPATLVQPVGSPLSLECTVEGTSNPNLYWYRQAAGRGLQLLFYSVGIGQISSEVPQNLSASRPQDRQFILSSKKLLLSDSGFYLCAWRGENTGELFFGEGSRLTVL.

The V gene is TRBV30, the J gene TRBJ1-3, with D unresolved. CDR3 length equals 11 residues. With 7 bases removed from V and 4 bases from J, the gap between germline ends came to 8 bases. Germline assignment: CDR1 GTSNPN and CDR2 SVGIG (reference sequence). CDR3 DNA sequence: TGTGCCTCAGTAAGAGGAAACACCATATATTTT. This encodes CASVRGNTIYF. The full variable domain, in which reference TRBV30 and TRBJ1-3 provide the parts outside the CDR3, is SQTIHQWPATLVQPVGSPLSLECTVEGTSNPNLYWYRQAAGRGLQLLFYSVGIGQISSEVPQNLSASRPQDRQFILSSKKLLLSDSGFYLCASVRGNTIYFGEGSWLTVV.

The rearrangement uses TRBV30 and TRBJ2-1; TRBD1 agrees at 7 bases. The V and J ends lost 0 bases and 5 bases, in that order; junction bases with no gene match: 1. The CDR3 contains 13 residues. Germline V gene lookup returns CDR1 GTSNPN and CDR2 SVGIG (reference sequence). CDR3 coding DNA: TGTGCCTGGAGTGTAGGGACAGACAATGAGCAGTTCTTC. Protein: CAWSVGTDNEQFF.

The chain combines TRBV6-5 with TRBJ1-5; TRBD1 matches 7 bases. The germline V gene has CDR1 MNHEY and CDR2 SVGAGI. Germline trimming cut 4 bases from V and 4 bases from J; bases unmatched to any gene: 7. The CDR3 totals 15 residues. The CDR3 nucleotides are TGTGCCAGCAGTTCCGACAGGGAAGGGAATCAGCCCCAGCATTTT. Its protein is CASSSDREGNQPQHF.

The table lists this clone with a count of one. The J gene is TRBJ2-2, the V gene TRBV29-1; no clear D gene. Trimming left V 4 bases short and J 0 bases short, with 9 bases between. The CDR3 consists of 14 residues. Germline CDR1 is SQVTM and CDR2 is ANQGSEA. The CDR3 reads CSVVYFANTGELFF. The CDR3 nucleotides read TGCAGCGTTGTATATTTCGCGAACACCGGGGAGCTGTTTTTT.

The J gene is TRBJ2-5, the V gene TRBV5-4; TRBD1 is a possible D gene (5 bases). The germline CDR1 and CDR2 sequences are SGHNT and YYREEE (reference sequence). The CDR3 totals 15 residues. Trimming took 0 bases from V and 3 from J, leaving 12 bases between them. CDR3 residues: CASSLAQGVKETQYF. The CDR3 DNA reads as TGTGCCAGCAGCTTGGCTCAGGGCGTAAAAGAGACCCAGTACTTC.

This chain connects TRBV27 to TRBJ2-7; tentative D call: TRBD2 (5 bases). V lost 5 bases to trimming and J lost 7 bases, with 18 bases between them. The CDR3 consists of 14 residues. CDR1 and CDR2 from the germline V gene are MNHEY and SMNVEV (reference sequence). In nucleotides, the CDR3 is TGTGCCAGCAGTCCTTCCTCTAGCTGGGTGGAGCAGTACTTC. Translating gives CASSPSSSWVEQYF.

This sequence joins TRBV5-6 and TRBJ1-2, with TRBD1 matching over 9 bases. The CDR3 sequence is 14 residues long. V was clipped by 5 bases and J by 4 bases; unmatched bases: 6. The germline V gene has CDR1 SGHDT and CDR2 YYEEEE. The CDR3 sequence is CASRAGTGSYGYTF. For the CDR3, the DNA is TGTGCCAGCAGGGCCGGGACAGGGTCCTATGGCTACACCTTC. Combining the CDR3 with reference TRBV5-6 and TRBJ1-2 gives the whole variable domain DAGVTQSPTHLIKTRGQQVTLRCSPKSGHDTVSWYQQALGQGPQFIFQYYEEEERQRGNFPDRFSGHQFPNYSSELNVNALLLGDSALYLCASRAGTGSYGYTFGSGTRLTVV.

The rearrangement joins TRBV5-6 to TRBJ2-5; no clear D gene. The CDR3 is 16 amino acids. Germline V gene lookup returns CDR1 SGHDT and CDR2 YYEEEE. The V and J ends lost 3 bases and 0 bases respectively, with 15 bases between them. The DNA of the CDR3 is TGTGCCAGCAGCTCCCTGAGACTGGGGTACCAAGAGACCCAGTACTTC. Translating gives CASSSLRLGYQETQYF.

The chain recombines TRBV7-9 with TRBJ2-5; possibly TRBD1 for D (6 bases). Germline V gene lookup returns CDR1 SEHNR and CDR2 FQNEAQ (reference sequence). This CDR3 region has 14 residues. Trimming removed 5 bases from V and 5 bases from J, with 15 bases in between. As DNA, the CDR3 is TGTGCCAGCAGCAGGGGTGGGACAAGGGAGACCCAGTACTTC. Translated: CASSRGGTRETQYF.

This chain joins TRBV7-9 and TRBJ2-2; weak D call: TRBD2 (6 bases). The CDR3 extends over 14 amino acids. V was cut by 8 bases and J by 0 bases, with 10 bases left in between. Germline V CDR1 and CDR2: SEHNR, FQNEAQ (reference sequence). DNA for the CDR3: TGTGCCAGCGGCCGGGGGACGAACACCGGGGAGCTGTTTTTT. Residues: CASGRGTNTGELFF.

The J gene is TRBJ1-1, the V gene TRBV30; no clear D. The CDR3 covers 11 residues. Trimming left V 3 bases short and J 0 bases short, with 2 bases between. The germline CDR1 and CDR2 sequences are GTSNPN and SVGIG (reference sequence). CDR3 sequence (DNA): TGTGCCTGGAGGATGAACACTGAAGCTTTCTTT. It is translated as CAWRMNTEAFF.